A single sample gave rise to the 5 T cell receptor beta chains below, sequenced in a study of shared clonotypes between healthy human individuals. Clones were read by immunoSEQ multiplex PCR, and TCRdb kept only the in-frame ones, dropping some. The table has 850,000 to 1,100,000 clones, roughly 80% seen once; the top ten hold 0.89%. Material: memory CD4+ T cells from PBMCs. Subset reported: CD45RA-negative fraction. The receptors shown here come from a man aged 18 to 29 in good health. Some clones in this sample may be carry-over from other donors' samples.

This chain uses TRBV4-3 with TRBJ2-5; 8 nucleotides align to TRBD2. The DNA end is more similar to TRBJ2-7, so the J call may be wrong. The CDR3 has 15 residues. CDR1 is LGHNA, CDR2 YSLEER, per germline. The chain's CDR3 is CASSPRAGGADEQYF. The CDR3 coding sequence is TGCGCCAGCAGCCCTAGGGCGGGGGGCGCGGACGAGCAGTACTTC.

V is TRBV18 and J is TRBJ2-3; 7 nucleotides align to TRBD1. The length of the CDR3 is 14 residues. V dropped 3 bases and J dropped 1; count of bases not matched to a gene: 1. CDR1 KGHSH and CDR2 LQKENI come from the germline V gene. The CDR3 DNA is TGTGCCAGCTCACCGACAGGGCGCACAGATACGCAGTATTTT. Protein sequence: CASSPTGRTDTQYF.

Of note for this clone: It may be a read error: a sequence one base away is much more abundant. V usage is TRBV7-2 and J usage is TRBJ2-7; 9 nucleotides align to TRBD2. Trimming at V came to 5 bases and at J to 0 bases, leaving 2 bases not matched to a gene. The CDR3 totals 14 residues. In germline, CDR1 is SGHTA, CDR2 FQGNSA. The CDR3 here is CASSRTSDSYEQYF. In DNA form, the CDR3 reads TGTGCCAGCAGCCGGACTAGCGACTCCTACGAGCAGTACTTC.

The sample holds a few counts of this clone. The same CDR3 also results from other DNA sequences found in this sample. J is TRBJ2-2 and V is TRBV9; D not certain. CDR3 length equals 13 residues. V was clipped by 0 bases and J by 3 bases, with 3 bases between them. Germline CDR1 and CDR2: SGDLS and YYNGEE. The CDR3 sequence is CASSVVDTGELFF. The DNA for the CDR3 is TGTGCCAGCAGCGTAGTAGACACCGGGGAGCTGTTTTTT. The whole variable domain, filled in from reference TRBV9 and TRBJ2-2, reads DSGVTQTPKHLITATGQRVTLRCSPRSGDLSVYWYQQSLDQGLQFLIQYYNGEERAKGNILERFSAQQFPDLHSELNLSSLELGDSALYFCASSVVDTGELFFGEGSRLTVL.

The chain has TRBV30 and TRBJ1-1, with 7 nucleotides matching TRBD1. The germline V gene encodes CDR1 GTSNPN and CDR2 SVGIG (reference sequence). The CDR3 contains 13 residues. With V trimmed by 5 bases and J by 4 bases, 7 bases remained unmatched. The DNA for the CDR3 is TGTGCCTGGGACATCAGACAGGGCACTGAAGCTTTCTTT. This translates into CAWDIRQGTEAFF.